This entry lists 32 T cell receptor beta chains sequenced from one sample in a study of Graves' ophthalmopathy and Graves' hyperthyroidism. Using RNA transcripts, the TCR beta CDR3 regions were amplified. HTBI primers were employed in first-round RT-PCR, then a second-round multiplex PCR followed. MiXCR, run by TCRdb on the multiplex PCR reads, gives a single entry per CDR3 protein. The sample has some 240,000 distinct CDR3 sequences, about 46% seen once. The sequencing sample was made of peripheral blood. The source is an adult man with Graves' ophthalmopathy.

The chain is built from TRBV28 and TRBJ1-2; D remains ambiguous. There are 11 residues in the CDR3. Germline lookup yields CDR1 MDHEN and CDR2 SYDVKM. V was cut by 6 bases and J by 4 bases, with 6 bases left in between. As DNA, the CDR3 is TGTGCCAGCAGGGAAGGCTATGGCTACACCTTC. Protein product: CASREGYGYTF.

Turning to this clonotype: No conserved phenylalanine or tryptophan ends this CDR3, so it is likely a read error. The DNA is omitted, as the CDR3 cannot be located on it reliably, and the CDR3 follows TCRdb's listing. J is TRBJ2-7 and V is TRBV4-2. The CDR3 extends over 11 residues, inclusive of both ends. Germline V lookup: CDR1 LGHNA, CDR2 YNFKEQ. This chain's CDR3 is CASSHDDRTNT.

This clonotype was seen at least ten times. J is TRBJ1-1 and V is TRBV29-1, with a possible D match to TRBD1 (5 bases). Germline-derived CDR1 and CDR2 are SQVTM and ANQGSEA. Trimming left V 7 bases short and J 1 base short, with 7 bases between. This CDR3 has 11 amino acids. DNA for the CDR3: TGCAGCGCGACAGCGAACACTGAAGCTTTCTTT. It yields the protein CSATANTEAFF.

The chain uses TRBV10-3 and TRBJ2-7; maybe TRBD2 (5 bases). The V end was cut by 10 bases, the J end by 4 bases, with 20 bases between. Germline V gene data show CDR1 as ENHRY and CDR2 as SYGVKD. This CDR3 is built from 14 residues. CDR3 residues: CASRNDGVLYEQYF. CDR3 nucleotide sequence: TGTGCCAGCAGGAACGACGGGGTACTTTACGAGCAGTACTTC.

The gene calls are TRBV2 and TRBJ2-1; D call uncertain. Trimming stripped 10 bases from V and 2 bases from J, with 9 bases between. The CDR3 is 12 amino acids. Per germline, CDR1 SNHLY and CDR2 FYNNEI. CDR3 bases: TGTGCCACCTCGACTGCCTACAATGAGCAGTTCTTC. Protein product: CATSTAYNEQFF.

J is TRBJ1-2 and V is TRBV5-1; TRBD1 matches 7 bases. The CDR3 is 14 amino acids. V shed 4 bases, J shed 4 bases, and the junction held 7 bases outside the gene matches. Germline CDR1 SGHRS, CDR2 YFSETQ. The CDR3 is CASSGETGSYGYTF. Written as DNA, the CDR3 is TGCGCCAGCAGCGGCGAGACAGGGTCCTATGGCTACACCTTC.

This clonotype occurred a few times. The chain uses TRBV10-3 and TRBJ1-2, with TRBD1 matching 8 bases. Germline values: CDR1 ENHRY, CDR2 SYGVKD. Germline trimming cut 3 bases from V and 0 bases from J; bases unmatched to any gene: 12. The CDR3 covers 18 residues. CDR3 coding DNA: TGTGCCATCAGTGACCCCTCGGGACAGGTTGCGTCTAACTATGGCTACACCTTC. The encoded protein is CAISDPSGQVASNYGYTF.

J is TRBJ2-7 and V is TRBV4-3; possible D gene TRBD2, 6 bases. This CDR3 has 13 amino acids. Deletions cut 3 bases from V and 3 bases from J, with 9 bases between. The germline CDR1 and CDR2 sequences are LGHNA and YSLEER. This chain's CDR3 is CASSQTRSYEQYF. In nucleotides, the CDR3 is TGCGCCAGCAGCCAGACTAGAAGCTACGAGCAGTACTTC.

V is TRBV10-3 and J is TRBJ1-3; TRBD1 agrees at 8 bases. J gave up 4 bases and V 3 bases, and 5 bases lay outside the gene matches. Germline V CDR1 and CDR2: ENHRY, SYGVKD. The CDR3 is 15 residues long. The chain's CDR3 is CAISDTGGYGNTIYF. The CDR3, as DNA: TGTGCCATCAGTGACACAGGGGGATACGGAAACACCATATATTTT.

This chain uses TRBV6-6 with TRBJ2-2, with D hard to call. The CDR3 is 16 residues long. In germline, CDR1 is MNHNY, CDR2 SVGAGI (reference sequence). Trimming stripped 0 bases from V and 0 bases from J, with 8 bases between. The CDR3 coding sequence is TGTGCCAGCAGTTACTCAAGGTTCTCGAACACCGGGGAGCTGTTTTTT. The encoded protein is CASSYSRFSNTGELFF.

The count of this clonotype is one. The rearrangement links TRBV7-8 to TRBJ2-7, with 8 bases identical to TRBD2. The J call is in doubt because the DNA end fits TRBJ2-1 better. The V gene's germline CDR1 is SGHVS and CDR2 FQNEAQ. The CDR3 consists of 13 residues. The CDR3, as DNA: TGTGCCAGCAGCTCCTTCGGGGGGGTCGAGCAGTTCTTC. Amino acid sequence: CASSSFGGVEQFF.

Comments on this clonotype: A read error is possible here, since a much larger clone lies one base away. The chain combines TRBV12-5 with TRBJ1-1; unclear D gene. Germline V gene lookup returns CDR1 LGHNT and CDR2 FRNRAP. The CDR3 has 14 residues. The CDR3 reads CASSFQLLNSEAFF. Here the CDR3 DNA reads TGTGCCAGCAGTTTTCAGCTACTGAACTCTGAAGCTTTCTTT.

The J gene is TRBJ2-7, the V gene TRBV29-1; 9 bases line up with TRBD1. The CDR3 contains 14 residues. J gave up 4 bases and V 2 bases, and 6 bases lay outside the gene matches. Germline V gene sequence: CDR1 SQVTM, CDR2 ANQGSEA. CDR3 bases: TGCAGCGTTGAAAAACAGGGGGCGTTGTACGAGCAGTACTTC. Translating gives CSVEKQGALYEQYF.

This clonotype came up many times. V gene TRBV19 combines with J gene TRBJ1-5; D unresolved. Germline V lookup: CDR1 LNHDA, CDR2 SQIVND (reference sequence). This CDR3 spans 11 amino acids. The V end lost 5 bases, the J end lost 11 bases, and 10 bases lay between the germline ends. CDR3 protein: CASSVGLSQHF. CDR3 bases: TGTGCCAGTAGTGTCGGGCTATCCCAGCATTTT.

In DNA form, the CDR3 reads TGTGCCAGCAGTAAATTCCCCTACGAGCAGTACTTC. It codes for CASSKFPYEQYF. The chain combines TRBV6-6 with TRBJ2-7; D uncertain. Trimming pared 5 bases from V and 2 bases from J, leaving 7 bases between. The germline CDR1 and CDR2 sequences are MNHNY and SVGAGI (reference sequence). The CDR3 is 12 residues long.

This clonotype was recorded a few times. This rearrangement joins TRBV14 to TRBJ2-6; D possibly corresponds to TRBD1 (6 bases). V was pared by 0 bases and J by 0 bases, with 12 bases between. Germline CDR1 and CDR2: SGHDN and FVKESK. The CDR3 runs to 18 residues. CDR3: CASSQEPGAGSGANVLTF. CDR3 nucleotides: TGTGCCAGCAGCCAAGAACCAGGGGCCGGCTCTGGGGCCAACGTCCTGACTTTC.

With respect to this clonotype: A much larger clone differs from this one at a single base, so this may be a read error. The chain carries TRBV7-2 and TRBJ1-3; D ambiguous. Deletions cut 6 bases from V and 0 bases from J, with 9 bases between. The CDR3 spans 14 residues. Germline lookup yields CDR1 SGHTA and CDR2 FQGNSA. This CDR3 is CASSPETSGNTIYF. The CDR3 DNA reads TGTGCCAGCAGTCCAGAGACCTCTGGAAACACCATATATTTT.

V usage is TRBV2 and J usage is TRBJ2-5; 9 bases match TRBD2. Per the germline V gene, CDR1 is SNHLY and CDR2 is FYNNEI. This CDR3 is built from 15 residues. Germline trimming cut 6 bases from V and 5 bases from J; bases unmatched to any gene: 10. The CDR3 is CASSTGLASVETQYF. The CDR3 DNA follows: TGTGCCAGCAGCACAGGACTAGCGTCAGTGGAGACCCAGTACTTC.

The chain couples TRBV6-1 to TRBJ2-5; TRBD1 aligns across 8 bases. V shed 5 bases, J shed 9 bases, and the junction held 14 bases outside the gene matches. Germline lookup yields CDR1 MNHNS and CDR2 SASEGT. The CDR3 runs 15 residues. The DNA for the CDR3 is TGTGCCAGCAGTCACCCGGGACAGGTCCAAGGGGCCCAGTACTTC. Translating gives CASSHPGQVQGAQYF.

The sample holds a few counts of this clonotype. The genes are TRBV20-1 and TRBJ1-1, with D maybe TRBD1 (5 bases). There are 14 residues in the CDR3. The V end was cut by 1 base, the J end by 5 bases, with 14 bases between. Looked up from germline, CDR1 is DFQATT and CDR2 is SNEGSKA (reference sequence). The CDR3 nucleotides read TGCAGTGCTAGAGGTTACAGGAGGACGACTGAAGCTTTCTTT. Its protein product is CSARGYRRTTEAFF.

The chain uses TRBV6-5 and TRBJ1-2; 8 bases match TRBD1. The J segment lost 8 bases and the V segment lost 1 base, leaving 9 bases of the junction unmatched. The length of the CDR3 is 15 residues. CDR1 MNHEY and CDR2 SVGAGI come from the germline V gene. In nucleotides, the CDR3 is TGTGCCAGCAGTTACTATGGACAGGGTCGGGCCGGCTACACCTTC. Translation: CASSYYGQGRAGYTF.

This clonotype was seen a handful of times. V gene TRBV7-9 combines with J gene TRBJ1-3; D is unresolved. The germline CDR1 and CDR2 sequences are SEHNR and FQNEAQ (reference sequence). The CDR3 length is 13 residues. V gave up 5 bases and J gave up 8 bases, with 13 bases separating them. The CDR3 DNA follows: TGTGCCAGCAGCCCAGCCTCTCGGGACACCATATATTTT. Translation: CASSPASRDTIYF.

In this sample, this clonotype turned up a few times. V and J are TRBV19 and TRBJ1-1; TRBD1 might be the D (5 bases). V lost 0 bases, J lost 5 bases, and 13 bases lay in between. Looked up from germline, CDR1 is LNHDA and CDR2 is SQIVND (reference sequence). The CDR3 is 15 amino acids. DNA of the CDR3: TGTGCCAGTAGTATAGAGGGGGGAAGAATAACTGAAGCTTTCTTT. The encoded protein is CASSIEGGRITEAFF.

The V gene is TRBV5-8, the J gene TRBJ1-1, with a tentative D call TRBD1 (5 bases). CDR3 length equals 13 residues. Per the germline V gene, CDR1 is SGHTS and CDR2 is YDEGEE. V dropped 0 bases and J dropped 4 bases, with 7 bases sitting between them. CDR3 amino acids: CASSLDGGTEAFF. CDR3 bases: TGTGCCAGCAGCTTGGATGGGGGCACTGAAGCTTTCTTT.

This clonotype was counted once. The chain joins TRBV10-3 to TRBJ2-7; D is ambiguous. The length of the CDR3 is 13 residues. V was cut by 10 bases and J by 6 bases, with 19 bases left in between. Germline V lookup: CDR1 ENHRY, CDR2 SYGVKD. CDR3 region: CASSLLESGEQYF. The CDR3 DNA is TGTGCCAGCAGCCTACTGGAGTCGGGCGAGCAGTACTTC.

The rearrangement joins TRBV7-9 to TRBJ1-6, with TRBD1 identical over 8 bases. In germline, CDR1 is SEHNR, CDR2 FQNEAQ (reference sequence). The V segment lost 3 bases and the J segment 5 bases; nucleotides outside the gene matches: 9. The CDR3 totals 17 residues. Here the CDR3 DNA reads TGTGCCAGCAGCTTTTGGACAGGGAGACACAATAATTCACCCCTCCACTTT. It translates to CASSFWTGRHNNSPLHF.

This clonotype was picked up many times. The rearrangement uses TRBV10-3 and TRBJ1-5, with unresolved D. Between the trimmed V and J ends, which lost 3 bases and 0 bases, there was a span of 6 bases. Germline values: CDR1 ENHRY, CDR2 SYGVKD. The CDR3 has 14 residues. The CDR3 DNA follows: TGTGCCATCAGTGACGCCTATAGCAATCAGCCCCAGCATTTT. This encodes CAISDAYSNQPQHF.

The chain employs TRBV2 and TRBJ1-1; TRBD1 agrees at 8 bases. Germline lookup yields CDR1 SNHLY and CDR2 FYNNEI. V dropped 6 bases and J dropped 6; count of bases not matched to a gene: 9. The CDR3 is 14 residues long. The CDR3 nucleotides are TGTGCCAGCAGGACACAGGGGGTCGGCGCTGAAGCTTTCTTT. This codes for CASRTQGVGAEAFF. Using reference TRBV2 and TRBJ1-1 for the parts outside the CDR3, the full variable domain is EPEVTQTPSHQVTQMGQEVILRCVPISNHLYFYWYRQILGQKVEFLVSFYNNEISEKSEIFDDQFSVERPDGSNFTLKIRSTKLEDSAMYFCASRTQGVGAEAFFGQGTRLTVV.

In regard to this clonotype: An end of the junction differs from the germline gene, which may be a read error. The chain carries TRBV24-1 and TRBJ1-5, with 7 positions matching TRBD1. Germline values: CDR1 KGHDR, CDR2 SFDVKD. CDR3 length equals 15 residues. DNA for the CDR3: TGTGCCGCCAGTGGTTCCGGGACAGACAATCAGCCCCAGCATTTT. It encodes CAASGSGTDNQPQHF.

This clonotype was recorded many times. V gene TRBV7-3 combines with J gene TRBJ2-5; D call uncertain. The CDR3 loop spans 13 amino acids. V was shortened by 5 bases and J by 0 bases, with 7 bases between the two germline ends. The germline gives CDR1 SGHTA, CDR2 FQGTGA. In DNA form, the CDR3 reads TGTGCCAGCAGCCCTCATCACCAAGAGACCCAGTACTTC. Its protein is CASSPHHQETQYF.

At least ten counts were recorded for this clonotype. The chain uses TRBV9 and TRBJ1-6, with TRBD1 as a possible D gene (6 bases). Germline CDR1 is SGDLS and CDR2 is YYNGEE. Deletions cut 3 bases from V and 6 bases from J, with 13 bases between. The CDR3 length is 15 residues. Here the CDR3 DNA reads TGTGCCAGCAGCGGTACGGGGGCTGCTAATTCACCCCTCCACTTT. Translation gives CASSGTGAANSPLHF.

This clonotype was observed at least ten times. The chain is built from TRBV10-3 and TRBJ1-1; weak D call: TRBD1 (6 bases). This CDR3 contains 14 residues. Germline CDR1 and CDR2: ENHRY and SYGVKD. V was pared by 2 bases and J by 5 bases, with 12 bases between. The CDR3 bases are TGTGCCATCAGTGAGGGAACAAGGGGGACTGAAGCTTTCTTT. It encodes CAISEGTRGTEAFF.